The next 32 T cell receptor beta chains were all read from a single sample in a study of shared clonotypes between healthy human individuals. Only in-frame clones appear in the TCRdb table, and some are missing; sequencing was by immunoSEQ multiplex PCR. The table records about 1.5 million clones, roughly 96% of them present only once. Source material: naive CD4+ T cells sorted from blood. Subset in this sample: CD45RA+ positively selected. These receptors were obtained from a man younger than 40 in good health.

This rearrangement joins TRBV6-5 to TRBJ1-2, with 8 nucleotides matching TRBD1. The CDR3 sequence is 15 residues long. The V gene end was trimmed by 0 bases and the J gene end by 5 bases; junction bases not matched to a gene: 5. CDR1 and CDR2 (germline): MNHEY, SVGAGI. In nucleotides, the CDR3 is TGTGCCAGCAGTTACTCCCGGGACAGGTTTTATGGCTACACCTTC. Translation gives CASSYSRDRFYGYTF.

The chain has TRBV7-6 and TRBJ2-1; TRBD2 matches 8 bases. The trim removed 7 bases at V and 6 bases at J, leaving 8 bases unmatched. Germline V gene lookup returns CDR1 SGHVS and CDR2 FNYEAQ. The CDR3 length is 14 residues. The chain's CDR3 is CASTRTSPGNEQFF. CDR3 coding DNA: TGTGCCAGCACCCGGACTAGCCCAGGCAATGAGCAGTTCTTC.

V gene TRBV28 combines with J gene TRBJ2-3, with 7 bases that match TRBD1. Germline assignment: CDR1 MDHEN and CDR2 SYDVKM. V trimming: 6 bases; J trimming: 2 bases; junction bases outside the gene matches: 8. This CDR3 comprises 15 residues. The CDR3 DNA sequence: TGTGCCAGCAGCCAAACAGGGGATTACACAGATACGCAGTATTTT. This encodes CASSQTGDYTDTQYF.

The V call is TRBV11-2, the J call TRBJ2-5; D is uncertain. The CDR3 spans 13 residues. Germline CDR1 is SGHAT and CDR2 is FQNNGV. V lost 8 bases, J lost 4 bases, and 14 bases lay in between. This chain's CDR3 is CASLAATGETQYF. Written as DNA, the CDR3 is TGTGCCAGCTTAGCCGCGACGGGAGAGACCCAGTACTTC.

The chain employs TRBV2 and TRBJ2-3; 9 nucleotides line up with TRBD2. Germline assignment: CDR1 SNHLY and CDR2 FYNNEI. V gave up 0 bases and J gave up 6 bases; unmatched junction bases: 4. The CDR3 covers 15 residues. CDR3 coding DNA: TGTGCCAGCAGTGAAGCATTAGCGGGAGCGGATACGCAGTATTTT. Protein product: CASSEALAGADTQYF.

A note on this clone: A much larger clone is a single base away; this may be a read error. The chain recombines TRBV7-2 with TRBJ2-7; no reliable D call. Trimming stripped 5 bases from V and 2 bases from J, with 7 bases between. In germline, CDR1 is SGHTA, CDR2 FQGNSA. The CDR3 has 12 amino acids. The CDR3 DNA follows: TGTGCCAGCAGCCCCAACGCCTACGAGCAGTACTTC. Translating it yields CASSPNAYEQYF. Together with reference TRBV7-2 and TRBJ2-7, the CDR3 gives the full variable domain: GAGVSQSPSNKVTEKGKDVELRCDPISGHTALYWYRQSLGQGLEFLIYFQGNSAPDKSGLPSDRFSAERTGGSVSTLTIQRTQQEDSAVYLCASSPNAYEQYFGPGTRLTVT.

The chain employs TRBV7-8 and TRBJ2-1; unclear D gene. Trimming pared 1 base from V and 6 bases from J, leaving 10 bases between. This CDR3 region has 14 residues. Germline V CDR1 and CDR2: SGHVS, FQNEAQ. CDR3 coding DNA: TGTGCCAGCAGCTTAGATGCCCGAGCCAATGAGCAGTTCTTC. It codes for CASSLDARANEQFF.

The chain has TRBV5-1 and TRBJ2-3; D not resolved. CDR1 is SGHRS and CDR2 is YFSETQ in the germline V gene. V lost 2 bases, J lost 3 bases, and 4 bases lay in between. The CDR3 loop spans 12 amino acids. The CDR3 sequence: CASSLWTDTQYF. For the CDR3, the DNA is TGCGCCAGCAGCTTATGGACAGATACGCAGTATTTT. The full variable domain, rest sourced from reference TRBV5-1 and TRBJ2-3, is KAGVTQTPRYLIKTRGQQVTLSCSPISGHRSVSWYQQTPGQGLQFLFEYFSETQRNKGNFPGRFSGRQFSNSRSEMNVSTLELGDSALYLCASSLWTDTQYFGPGTRLTVL.

The rearrangement joins TRBV5-1 to TRBJ2-1; 9 positions match TRBD1. V trimming: 1 base; J trimming: 3 bases; junction bases outside the gene matches: 2. This CDR3 spans 15 amino acids. The germline CDR1 and CDR2 sequences are SGHRS and YFSETQ. CDR3 sequence reads: CASSLTGGNYNEQFF. The DNA of the CDR3 is TGCGCCAGCAGCTTGACAGGGGGCAACTACAATGAGCAGTTCTTC.

The chain employs TRBV5-1 and TRBJ2-7; D ambiguous. Looked up from germline, CDR1 is SGHRS and CDR2 is YFSETQ. This CDR3 comprises 14 residues. Trimming stripped 2 bases from V and 3 bases from J, with 12 bases between. DNA for the CDR3: TGCGCCAGCAGCTTTGAACTATCAGTCTACGAGCAGTACTTC. Encoded protein: CASSFELSVYEQYF.

This chain uses TRBV6-6 with TRBJ2-1; tentative D call: TRBD1 (6 bases). The CDR3 has 15 amino acids. V dropped 6 bases and J dropped 7 bases, with 19 bases sitting between them. Germline V lookup: CDR1 MNHNY, CDR2 SVGAGI (reference sequence). This CDR3 is CASSTTGLAFNEQFF. The CDR3 DNA reads as TGTGCCAGCAGCACAACAGGGTTGGCCTTTAATGAGCAGTTCTTC.

This clone has a single count. The V and J genes are TRBV11-2 and TRBJ2-7; 11 nucleotides agree with TRBD2. This CDR3 comprises 14 residues. The germline gives CDR1 SGHAT, CDR2 FQNNGV. The V segment lost 5 bases and the J segment 9 bases; nucleotides outside the gene matches: 9. In nucleotides, the CDR3 is TGTGCCAGCAGCCCCCTAGCGGGAGGTCCGGGGCAGTACTTC. Protein sequence: CASSPLAGGPGQYF.

CDR3 sequence (DNA): TGTGCCTGGAGTGTAGGGCAACCGAGCATTCAGTACTTC. Residues: CAWSVGQPSIQYF. V is TRBV30 and J is TRBJ2-4; D is uncertain. Trimming shortened V by 0 bases and J by 9 bases, and 12 bases separated the two germline ends. This CDR3 region has 13 residues. Germline-derived CDR1 and CDR2 are GTSNPN and SVGIG (reference sequence).

This chain links TRBV28 with TRBJ1-5, with 12 bases fitting TRBD1. J was trimmed by 0 bases and V by 1 base; bases with no gene match: 16. This CDR3 is built from 22 residues. Germline V CDR1 and CDR2: MDHEN, SYDVKM. The CDR3 sequence is CASSLSRAGGQGASYSNQPQHF. The CDR3 DNA follows: TGTGCCAGCAGTTTATCTAGGGCTGGGGGACAGGGGGCTTCGTATAGCAATCAGCCCCAGCATTTT.

The chain recombines TRBV7-9 with TRBJ1-3; a possible D gene is TRBD1 (5 bases). V was clipped by 1 base and J by 4 bases, with 11 bases between them. This CDR3 comprises 15 residues. Germline V gene sequence: CDR1 SEHNR, CDR2 FQNEAQ (reference sequence). CDR3 sequence: CASSLERGMGNTIYF. CDR3 DNA sequence: TGTGCCAGCAGCTTAGAACGGGGCATGGGAAACACCATATATTTT.

The V and J genes are TRBV18 and TRBJ2-7, with TRBD1 identical over 8 bases. Unmatched junction bases numbered 4, after V lost 4 bases and J lost 5 bases. This CDR3 spans 13 amino acids. Germline V gene sequence: CDR1 KGHSH, CDR2 LQKENI. The CDR3 is CASSLDRANEQYF. The CDR3 DNA reads TGTGCCAGCTCACTGGACAGGGCTAACGAGCAGTACTTC.

The genes are TRBV29-1 and TRBJ2-3; no clear D gene. Germline CDR1 is SQVTM and CDR2 is ANQGSEA. The CDR3 is 14 amino acids. Trimming took off 5 bases at V and 0 bases at J, with 12 bases between the two ends. As DNA, the CDR3 is TGCAGCGTTCGATTGGGCGTAAGCACAGATACGCAGTATTTT. Protein: CSVRLGVSTDTQYF.

This chain joins TRBV5-8 and TRBJ2-7; 12 bases align to TRBD2. Trimming took 6 bases from V and 2 from J; bases not matched to a gene: 6. Looked up from germline, CDR1 is SGHTS and CDR2 is YDEGEE. The CDR3 sequence is 15 residues long. CDR3 DNA sequence: TGTGCCAGCATCACTAGCGGGAGGTTTACCTACGAGCAGTACTTC. Protein: CASITSGRFTYEQYF. The whole variable domain, filled in from reference TRBV5-8 and TRBJ2-7, reads EAGVTQSPTHLIKTRGQQATLRCSPISGHTSVYWYQQALGLGLQFLLWYDEGEERNRGNFPPRFSGRQFPNYSSELNVNALELEDSALYLCASITSGRFTYEQYFGPGTRLTVT.

This sequence joins TRBV28 and TRBJ1-1; D is uncertain. Trimming took off 6 bases at V and 5 bases at J, with 16 bases between the two ends. CDR1 MDHEN and CDR2 SYDVKM come from the germline V gene. The CDR3 contains 14 residues. In nucleotides, the CDR3 is TGTGCCAGCAGGGAAGGGTCCGGTGGGACTGAAGCTTTCTTT. Amino acid sequence: CASREGSGGTEAFF.

The chain carries TRBV11-2 and TRBJ2-5, with 11 bases aligning to TRBD1. Per the germline V gene, CDR1 is SGHAT and CDR2 is FQNNGV. V shed 4 bases and J 4 bases; nucleotides not matched to a gene: 5. CDR3 length equals 15 residues. CDR3 sequence reads: CASSSDRGRRETQYF. The CDR3 nucleotides read TGTGCCAGCAGCTCGGACAGGGGGCGCCGAGAGACCCAGTACTTC. Full variable domain (remainder filled in from reference TRBV11-2 and TRBJ2-5): EAGVAQSPRYKIIEKRQSVAFWCNPISGHATLYWYQQILGQGPKLLIQFQNNGVVDDSQLPKDRFSAERLKGVDSTLKIQPAKLEDSAVYLCASSSDRGRRETQYFGPGTRLLVL.

This clone showed up just once. This sequence joins TRBV19 and TRBJ2-5, with 10 bases that match TRBD2. With V trimmed by 0 bases and J by 3 bases, 4 bases remained unmatched. The CDR3 is 16 amino acids. CDR1 and CDR2 (germline): LNHDA, SQIVND (reference sequence). Written as DNA, the CDR3 is TGTGCCAGTAGTATAGAAAGCGGGAGGGCCGAAGAGACCCAGTACTTC. It codes for CASSIESGRAEETQYF. The whole variable domain, remainder taken from reference TRBV19 and TRBJ2-5, is DGGITQSPKYLFRKEGQNVTLSCEQNLNHDAMYWYRQDPGQGLRLIYYSQIVNDFQKGDIAEGYSVSREKKESFPLTVTSAQKNPTAFYLCASSIESGRAEETQYFGPGTRLLVL.

The count of this clone is one. This sequence joins TRBV6-1 and TRBJ2-6; a weak D match, TRBD1 (5 bases). The CDR3 extends over 15 amino acids. Germline CDR1 and CDR2: MNHNS and SASEGT. The germline V and J ends were trimmed by 7 bases and 3 bases, with 13 bases remaining between them. In nucleotides, the CDR3 is TGTGCCAGCACCAGGAAGGGGATTGGGGCCAACGTCCTGACTTTC. Encoded protein: CASTRKGIGANVLTF.

The V call is TRBV18, the J call TRBJ2-1; D not resolved. The V gene lost 0 bases and the J gene lost 5 bases, with 8 bases spanning the gap. Germline values: CDR1 KGHSH, CDR2 LQKENI. The CDR3 totals 14 residues. The CDR3 spells CASSPPRPDNEQFF. CDR3 sequence (DNA): TGTGCCAGCTCACCACCGAGGCCCGACAATGAGCAGTTCTTC.

Points on this clone: The same CDR3 arises from other DNA sequences in this sample as well. The V call is TRBV9, the J call TRBJ2-3; 13 bases map to TRBD2. Unmatched junction bases numbered 7, after V lost 4 bases and J lost 2 bases. Looked up from germline, CDR1 is SGDLS and CDR2 is YYNGEE. This CDR3 comprises 17 residues. The DNA of the CDR3 is TGTGCCAGCAGCTCTCGGACTAGCGGGAGAGTCACAGATACGCAGTATTTT. Protein product: CASSSRTSGRVTDTQYF.

About this clone itself: The junction differs from germline at one of its ends, possibly a read error. The chain has TRBV9 and TRBJ1-2; a possible D gene is TRBD1 (6 bases). The CDR3 totals 15 residues. Germline V gene sequence: CDR1 SGDLS, CDR2 YYNGEE. Here the CDR3 reads CANSVDYRANYGYTF. DNA of the CDR3: TGTGCCAACAGCGTAGACTACAGGGCTAACTATGGCTACACCTTC.

This rearrangement joins TRBV7-9 to TRBJ2-1; TRBD2 matches 12 bases. The CDR3 length is 13 residues. The V gene end was trimmed by 5 bases and the J gene end by 14 bases; junction bases not matched to a gene: 7. From germline, CDR1 is SEHNR and CDR2 FQNEAQ (reference sequence). The CDR3 spells CASSAIRTSGKFF. The CDR3 DNA reads TGTGCCAGCAGCGCAATTAGGACTAGCGGGAAGTTCTTC.

This chain connects TRBV7-2 to TRBJ2-5, with D possibly TRBD2 on 5 matching bases. This CDR3 is built from 11 residues. The V end lost 5 bases, the J end lost 7 bases, and 8 bases lay between the germline ends. Germline values: CDR1 SGHTA, CDR2 FQGNSA. This chain's CDR3 is CASSHSGTQYF. The CDR3 DNA is TGTGCCAGCAGCCACAGCGGGACCCAGTACTTC. Combining the CDR3 with reference TRBV7-2 and TRBJ2-5 gives the whole variable domain GAGVSQSPSNKVTEKGKDVELRCDPISGHTALYWYRQSLGQGLEFLIYFQGNSAPDKSGLPSDRFSAERTGGSVSTLTIQRTQQEDSAVYLCASSHSGTQYFGPGTRLLVL.

The genes are TRBV18 and TRBJ2-2, with a possible D match to TRBD2 (5 bases). Germline lookup yields CDR1 KGHSH and CDR2 LQKENI. This CDR3 is 16 amino acids long. Trimming removed 4 bases at V and 1 base at J, with 13 bases between. CDR3 sequence (DNA): TGTGCCAGCTCACGAGTCGGGGAAGTGAACACCGGGGAGCTGTTTTTT. This translates into CASSRVGEVNTGELFF.

The chain couples TRBV29-1 to TRBJ2-6, with unresolved D. Looked up from germline, CDR1 is SQVTM and CDR2 is ANQGSEA. This CDR3 spans 13 amino acids. V gave up 4 bases and J gave up 0 bases, with 4 bases separating them. The CDR3 loop is CSVADSGANVLTF. The CDR3 bases are TGCAGCGTTGCGGACTCTGGGGCCAACGTCCTGACTTTC. The full variable domain, completed using reference TRBV29-1 and TRBJ2-6, is SAVISQKPSRDICQRGTSLTIQCQVDSQVTMMFWYRQQPGQSLTLIATANQGSEATYESGFVIDKFPISRPNLTFSTLTVSNMSPEDSSIYLCSVADSGANVLTFGAGSRLTVL.

The V gene is TRBV11-2, the J gene TRBJ2-7, with TRBD1 identical over 7 bases. CDR3 length equals 14 residues. CDR1 is SGHAT and CDR2 is FQNNGV in the germline V gene. Trimming removed 6 bases from V and 4 bases from J; junction bases left unmatched: 9. CDR3 DNA: TGTGCCAGCAGTTCCCGCCCGACAGGGTACGAGCAGTACTTC. It yields the protein CASSSRPTGYEQYF.

Turning to this clone: Additional DNA sequences in this sample encode the identical CDR3. V gene TRBV18 combines with J gene TRBJ2-3; D unresolved. Trimming took off 3 bases at V and 4 bases at J, with 8 bases between the two ends. This CDR3 is built from 13 residues. Per germline, CDR1 KGHSH and CDR2 LQKENI. CDR3 DNA: TGTGCCAGCTCACCCCCACCCCCAGATACGCAGTATTTT. Translating it yields CASSPPPPDTQYF.

V gene TRBV30 combines with J gene TRBJ1-1; 9 bases are a match to TRBD1. This CDR3 contains 13 residues. The J segment lost 1 base and the V segment lost 5 bases, leaving 2 bases of the junction unmatched. Germline CDR1 GTSNPN, CDR2 SVGIG (reference sequence). The CDR3 bases are TGTGCCTGGGGGACAGGGTCGAACACTGAAGCTTTCTTT. Amino acids: CAWGTGSNTEAFF. The whole variable domain, remainder taken from reference TRBV30 and TRBJ1-1, is SQTIHQWPATLVQPVGSPLSLECTVEGTSNPNLYWYRQAAGRGLQLLFYSVGIGQISSEVPQNLSASRPQDRQFILSSKKLLLSDSGFYLCAWGTGSNTEAFFGQGTRLTVV.